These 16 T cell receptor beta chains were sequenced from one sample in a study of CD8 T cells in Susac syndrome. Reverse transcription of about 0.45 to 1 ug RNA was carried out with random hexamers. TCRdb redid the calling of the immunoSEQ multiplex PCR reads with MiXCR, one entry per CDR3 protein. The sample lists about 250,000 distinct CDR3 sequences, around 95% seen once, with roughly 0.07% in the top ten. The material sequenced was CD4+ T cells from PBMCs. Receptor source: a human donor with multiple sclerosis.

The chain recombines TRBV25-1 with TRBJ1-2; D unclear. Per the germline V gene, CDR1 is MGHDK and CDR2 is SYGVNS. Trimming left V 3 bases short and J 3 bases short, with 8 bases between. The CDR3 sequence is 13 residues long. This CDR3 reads CASSDSIHYGYTF. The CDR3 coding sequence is TGTGCCAGCAGTGACAGTATCCACTATGGCTACACCTTC.

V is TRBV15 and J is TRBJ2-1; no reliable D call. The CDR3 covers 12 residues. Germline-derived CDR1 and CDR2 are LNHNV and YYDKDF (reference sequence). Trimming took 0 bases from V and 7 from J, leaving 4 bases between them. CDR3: CATSRDRNEQFF. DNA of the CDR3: TGTGCCACCAGCAGAGATCGGAATGAGCAGTTCTTC.

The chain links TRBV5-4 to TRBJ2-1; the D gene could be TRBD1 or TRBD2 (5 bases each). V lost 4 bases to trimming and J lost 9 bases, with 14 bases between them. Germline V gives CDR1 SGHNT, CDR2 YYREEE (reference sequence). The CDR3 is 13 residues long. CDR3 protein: CASSRDPGGEQFF. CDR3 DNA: TGTGCCAGCAGCCGGGACCCCGGCGGTGAGCAGTTCTTC.

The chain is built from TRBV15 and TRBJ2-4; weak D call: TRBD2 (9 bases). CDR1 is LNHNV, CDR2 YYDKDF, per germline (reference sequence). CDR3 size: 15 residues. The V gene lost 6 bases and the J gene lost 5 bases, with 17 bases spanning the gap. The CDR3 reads CATSGLATGENIQYF. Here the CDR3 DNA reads TGTGCCACCAGTGGACTAGCGACAGGGGAAAACATTCAGTACTTC.

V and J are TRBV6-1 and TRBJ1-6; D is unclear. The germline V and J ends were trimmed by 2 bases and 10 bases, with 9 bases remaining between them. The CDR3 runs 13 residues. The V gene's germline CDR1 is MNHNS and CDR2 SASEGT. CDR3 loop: CASSEIEGSPLHF. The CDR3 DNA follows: TGTGCCAGCAGTGAAATCGAGGGCTCACCCCTCCACTTT.

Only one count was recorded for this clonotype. CDR3 sequence (DNA): TGCGCCAGCAGCTTCCGCGGGACAGGGGTTTCGACTAATGAAAAACTGTTTTTT. Encoded protein: CASSFRGTGVSTNEKLFF. The V gene is TRBV5-1, the J gene TRBJ1-4; 10 bases map to TRBD1. J gave up 2 bases and V 2 bases, and 9 bases lay outside the gene matches. CDR1 SGHRS and CDR2 YFSETQ come from the germline V gene. This CDR3 region has 18 residues.

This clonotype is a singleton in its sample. This CDR3 is CAISESPGALEAFF. The CDR3 region has the DNA TGTGCCATCAGTGAGTCGCCAGGGGCTCTTGAAGCTTTCTTT. The chain employs TRBV10-3 and TRBJ1-1, with D perhaps TRBD1 (6 bases). Germline-derived CDR1 and CDR2 are ENHRY and SYGVKD. CDR3 length equals 14 residues. V was pared by 0 bases and J by 7 bases, with 12 bases between.

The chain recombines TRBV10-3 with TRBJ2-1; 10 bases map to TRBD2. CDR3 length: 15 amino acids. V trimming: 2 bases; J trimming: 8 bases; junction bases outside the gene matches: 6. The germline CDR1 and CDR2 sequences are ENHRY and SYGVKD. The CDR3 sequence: CAISEATSGPDEQFF. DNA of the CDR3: TGTGCCATCAGTGAGGCGACTAGCGGGCCCGATGAGCAGTTCTTC.

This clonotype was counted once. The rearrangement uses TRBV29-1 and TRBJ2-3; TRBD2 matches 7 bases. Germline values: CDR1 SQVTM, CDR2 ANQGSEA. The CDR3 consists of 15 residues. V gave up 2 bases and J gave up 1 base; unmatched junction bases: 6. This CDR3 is CSVEQRGRGTDTQYF. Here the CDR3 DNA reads TGCAGCGTTGAACAGCGGGGAAGGGGCACAGATACGCAGTATTTT.

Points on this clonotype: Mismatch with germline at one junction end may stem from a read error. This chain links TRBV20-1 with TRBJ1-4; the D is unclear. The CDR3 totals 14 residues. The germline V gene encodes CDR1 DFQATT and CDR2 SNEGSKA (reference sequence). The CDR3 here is CSARGSPTNEKLFF. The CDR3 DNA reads TGCAGTGCCAGAGGCAGCCCAACTAATGAAAAACTGTTTTTT.

CDR3 coding DNA: TGTGCCACCAGCAGGATGAGGCAGTCTTCAGATACGCAGTATTTT. This translates into CATSRMRQSSDTQYF. The chain links TRBV15 to TRBJ2-3; D uncertain. The V end lost 3 bases, the J end lost 4 bases, and 14 bases lay between the germline ends. This CDR3 is 15 amino acids long. Germline CDR1 is LNHNV and CDR2 is YYDKDF (reference sequence). Full variable domain (rest looked up from reference TRBV15 and TRBJ2-3): DAMVIQNPRYQVTQFGKPVTLSCSQTLNHNVMYWYQQKSSQAPKLLFHYYDKDFNNEADTPDNFQSRRPNTSFCFLDIRSPGLGDTAMYLCATSRMRQSSDTQYFGPGTRLTVL.

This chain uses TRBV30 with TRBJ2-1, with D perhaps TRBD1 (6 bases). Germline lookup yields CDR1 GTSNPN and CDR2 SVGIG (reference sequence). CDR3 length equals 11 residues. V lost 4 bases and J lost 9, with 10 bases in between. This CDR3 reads CAWNRETEQFF. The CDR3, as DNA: TGTGCCTGGAACAGGGAGACTGAGCAGTTCTTC.

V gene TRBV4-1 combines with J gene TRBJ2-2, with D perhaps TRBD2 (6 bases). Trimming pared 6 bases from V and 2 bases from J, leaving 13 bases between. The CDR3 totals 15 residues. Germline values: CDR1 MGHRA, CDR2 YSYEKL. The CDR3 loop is CASSGGTVNTGELFF. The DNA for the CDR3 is TGCGCCAGCAGTGGGGGGACGGTCAACACCGGGGAGCTGTTTTTT.

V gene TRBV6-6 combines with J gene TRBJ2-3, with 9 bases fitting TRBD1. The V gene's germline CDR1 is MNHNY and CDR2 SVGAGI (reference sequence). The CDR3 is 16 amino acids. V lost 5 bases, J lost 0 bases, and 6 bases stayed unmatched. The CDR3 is CASSRRQGGSTDTQYF. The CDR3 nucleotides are TGTGCCAGCAGTCGCAGACAGGGGGGAAGCACAGATACGCAGTATTTT.

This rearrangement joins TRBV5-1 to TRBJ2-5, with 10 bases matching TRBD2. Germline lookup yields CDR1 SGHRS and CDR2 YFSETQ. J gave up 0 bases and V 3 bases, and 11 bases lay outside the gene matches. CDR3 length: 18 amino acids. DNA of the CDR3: TGCGCCAGCAGCTGGTCCCTAGCGGGAGCTCTGTACCAAGAGACCCAGTACTTC. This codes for CASSWSLAGALYQETQYF.

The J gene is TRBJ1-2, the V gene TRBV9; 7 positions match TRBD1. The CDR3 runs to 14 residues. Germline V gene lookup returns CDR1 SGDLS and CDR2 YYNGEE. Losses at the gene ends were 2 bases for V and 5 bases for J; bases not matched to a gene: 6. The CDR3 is CASSVTGTAYGYTF. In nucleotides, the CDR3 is TGTGCCAGCAGCGTCACCGGGACAGCATATGGCTACACCTTC.